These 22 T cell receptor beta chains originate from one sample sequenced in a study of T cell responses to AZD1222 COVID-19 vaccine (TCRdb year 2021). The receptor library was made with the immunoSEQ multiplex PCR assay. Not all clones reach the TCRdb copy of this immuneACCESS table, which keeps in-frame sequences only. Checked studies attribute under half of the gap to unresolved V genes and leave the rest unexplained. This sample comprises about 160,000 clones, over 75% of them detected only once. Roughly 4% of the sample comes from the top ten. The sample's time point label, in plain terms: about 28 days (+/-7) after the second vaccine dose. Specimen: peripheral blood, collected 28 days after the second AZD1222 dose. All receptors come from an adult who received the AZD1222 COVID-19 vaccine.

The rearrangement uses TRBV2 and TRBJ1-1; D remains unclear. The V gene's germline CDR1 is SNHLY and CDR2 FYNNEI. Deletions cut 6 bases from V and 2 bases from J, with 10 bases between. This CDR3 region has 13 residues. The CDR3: CASRQQINTEAFF. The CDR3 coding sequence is TGTGCCAGCAGGCAACAGATAAACACTGAAGCTTTCTTT.

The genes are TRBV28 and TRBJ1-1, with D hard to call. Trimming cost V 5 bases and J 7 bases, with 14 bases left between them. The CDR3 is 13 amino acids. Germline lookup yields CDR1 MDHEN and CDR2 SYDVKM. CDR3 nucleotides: TGTGCCAGCAGTACACATACGTCGAATGAAGCTTTCTTT. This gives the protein CASSTHTSNEAFF.

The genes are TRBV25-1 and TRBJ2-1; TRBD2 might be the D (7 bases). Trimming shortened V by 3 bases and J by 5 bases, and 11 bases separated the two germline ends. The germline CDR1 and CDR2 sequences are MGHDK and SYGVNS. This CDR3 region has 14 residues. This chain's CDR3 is CASSEGGGNNEQFF. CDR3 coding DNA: TGTGCCAGCAGTGAGGGCGGGGGCAACAATGAGCAGTTCTTC.

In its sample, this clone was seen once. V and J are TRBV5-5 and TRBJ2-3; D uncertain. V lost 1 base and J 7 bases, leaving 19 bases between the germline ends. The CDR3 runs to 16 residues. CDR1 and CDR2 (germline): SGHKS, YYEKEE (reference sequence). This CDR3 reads CASSLSGGRIFYTQYF. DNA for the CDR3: TGTGCCAGCAGCTTGTCCGGCGGCAGGATCTTTTATACGCAGTATTTT.

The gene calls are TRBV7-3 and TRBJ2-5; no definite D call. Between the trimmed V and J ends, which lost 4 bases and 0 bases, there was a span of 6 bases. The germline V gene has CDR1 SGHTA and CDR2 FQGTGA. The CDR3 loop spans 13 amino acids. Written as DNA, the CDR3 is TGTGCCAGCAGCTCCCAGTACCAAGAGACCCAGTACTTC. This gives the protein CASSSQYQETQYF.

The CDR3 DNA reads TGTGCCAGCAGTCAGGACGGGCCGGCTGAAGCTTTCTTT. Its protein product is CASSQDGPAEAFF. The chain carries TRBV2 and TRBJ1-1; D gene unclear. The CDR3 runs to 13 residues. Per the germline V gene, CDR1 is SNHLY and CDR2 is FYNNEI. The V end lost 5 bases, the J end lost 6 bases, and 13 bases lay between the germline ends.

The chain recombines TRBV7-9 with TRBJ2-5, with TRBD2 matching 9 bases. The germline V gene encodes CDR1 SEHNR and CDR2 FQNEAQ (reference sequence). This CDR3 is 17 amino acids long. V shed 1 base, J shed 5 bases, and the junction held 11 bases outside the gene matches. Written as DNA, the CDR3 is TGTGCCAGCAGCTTAGATGGTGGCGGGGGGGCGCGGGAGACCCAGTACTTC. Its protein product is CASSLDGGGGARETQYF.

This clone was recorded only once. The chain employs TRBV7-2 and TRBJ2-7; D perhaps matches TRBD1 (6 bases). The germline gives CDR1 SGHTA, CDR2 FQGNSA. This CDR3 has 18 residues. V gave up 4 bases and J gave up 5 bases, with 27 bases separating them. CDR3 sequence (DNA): TGTGCCAGCAGCTCCCTGGGTGACGTCTGGACAGCTCGCCACGAGCAGTACTTC. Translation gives CASSSLGDVWTARHEQYF.

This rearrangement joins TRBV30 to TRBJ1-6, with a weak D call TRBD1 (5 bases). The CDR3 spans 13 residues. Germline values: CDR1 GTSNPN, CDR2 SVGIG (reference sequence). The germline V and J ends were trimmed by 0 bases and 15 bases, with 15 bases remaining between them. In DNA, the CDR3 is TGTGCCTGGAGTGTAGGGGCCCAGAATCTCCTCCACTTT. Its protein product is CAWSVGAQNLLHF.

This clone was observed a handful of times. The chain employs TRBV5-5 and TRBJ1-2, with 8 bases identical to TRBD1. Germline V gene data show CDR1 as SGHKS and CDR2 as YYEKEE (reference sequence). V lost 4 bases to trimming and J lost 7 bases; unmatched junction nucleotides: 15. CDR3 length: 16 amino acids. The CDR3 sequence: CASSQGSAQGAGGYTF. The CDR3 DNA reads TGTGCCAGCAGCCAGGGATCCGCCCAGGGGGCCGGTGGCTACACCTTC.

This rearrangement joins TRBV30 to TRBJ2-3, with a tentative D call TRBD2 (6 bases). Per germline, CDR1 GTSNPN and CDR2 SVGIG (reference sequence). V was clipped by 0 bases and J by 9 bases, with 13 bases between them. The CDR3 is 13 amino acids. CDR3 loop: CAWSVRETGTQYF. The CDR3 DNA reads TGTGCCTGGAGTGTCCGGGAGACGGGCACGCAGTATTTT.

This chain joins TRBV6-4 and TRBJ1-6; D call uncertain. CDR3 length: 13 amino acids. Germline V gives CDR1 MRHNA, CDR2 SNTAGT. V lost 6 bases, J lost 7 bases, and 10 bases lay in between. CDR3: CASSLSKNSPLHF. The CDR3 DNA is TGTGCCAGCAGCTTGAGCAAAAATTCACCCCTCCACTTT.

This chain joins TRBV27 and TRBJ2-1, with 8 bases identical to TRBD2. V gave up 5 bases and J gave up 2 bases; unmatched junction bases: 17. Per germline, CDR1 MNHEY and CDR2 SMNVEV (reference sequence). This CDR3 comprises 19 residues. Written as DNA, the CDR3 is TGTGCCAGCAGTGGGGGGCTAGCGCAATTCGGGAGGGCCTACAATGAGCAGTTCTTC. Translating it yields CASSGGLAQFGRAYNEQFF.

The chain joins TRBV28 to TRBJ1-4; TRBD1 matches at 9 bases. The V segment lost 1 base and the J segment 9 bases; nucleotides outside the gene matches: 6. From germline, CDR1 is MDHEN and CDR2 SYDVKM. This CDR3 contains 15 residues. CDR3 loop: CASSLSGQGGKKLFF. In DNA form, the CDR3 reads TGTGCCAGCAGTTTATCGGGACAGGGAGGGAAAAAACTGTTTTTT.

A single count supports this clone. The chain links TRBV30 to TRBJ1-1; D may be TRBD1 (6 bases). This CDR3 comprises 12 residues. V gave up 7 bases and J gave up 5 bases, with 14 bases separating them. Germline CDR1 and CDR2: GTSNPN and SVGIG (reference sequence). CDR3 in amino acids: CAFGRGQTEAFF. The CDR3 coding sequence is TGTGCCTTCGGACGAGGACAGACTGAAGCTTTCTTT.

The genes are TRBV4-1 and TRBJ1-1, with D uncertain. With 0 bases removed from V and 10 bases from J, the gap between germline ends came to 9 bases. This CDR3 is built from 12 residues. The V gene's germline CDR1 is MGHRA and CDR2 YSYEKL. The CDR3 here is CASSQESKGAFF. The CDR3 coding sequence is TGCGCCAGCAGCCAAGAGTCCAAGGGAGCTTTCTTT.

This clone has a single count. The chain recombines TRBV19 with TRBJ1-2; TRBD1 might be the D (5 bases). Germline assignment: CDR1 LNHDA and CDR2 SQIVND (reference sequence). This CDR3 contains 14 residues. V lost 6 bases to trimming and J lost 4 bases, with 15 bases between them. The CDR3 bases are TGTGCCAGTAGGGGGGAGGTTGTCGGCTATGGCTACACCTTC. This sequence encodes CASRGEVVGYGYTF.

This chain's CDR3 is CASSQMVMYEQYF. The CDR3 region has the DNA TGTGCCAGCAGCCAAATGGTCATGTACGAGCAGTACTTC. The chain combines TRBV14 with TRBJ2-7; D gene ambiguous. With 2 bases removed from V and 4 bases from J, the gap between germline ends came to 9 bases. This CDR3 contains 13 residues. Germline lookup yields CDR1 SGHDN and CDR2 FVKESK.

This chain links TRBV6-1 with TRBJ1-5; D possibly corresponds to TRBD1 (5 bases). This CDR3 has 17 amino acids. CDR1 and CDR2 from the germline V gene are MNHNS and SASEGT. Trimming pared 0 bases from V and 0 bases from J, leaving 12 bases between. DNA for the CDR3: TGTGCCAGCAGTGAAGCATCGGGGACCCCTAGCAATCAGCCCCAGCATTTT. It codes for CASSEASGTPSNQPQHF.

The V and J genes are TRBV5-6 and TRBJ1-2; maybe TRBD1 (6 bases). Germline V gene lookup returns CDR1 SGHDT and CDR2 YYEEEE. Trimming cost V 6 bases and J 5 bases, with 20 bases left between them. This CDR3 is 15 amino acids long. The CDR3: CASTPTTGSWYGYTF. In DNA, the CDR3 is TGTGCCAGCACGCCCACAACAGGGTCTTGGTATGGCTACACCTTC.

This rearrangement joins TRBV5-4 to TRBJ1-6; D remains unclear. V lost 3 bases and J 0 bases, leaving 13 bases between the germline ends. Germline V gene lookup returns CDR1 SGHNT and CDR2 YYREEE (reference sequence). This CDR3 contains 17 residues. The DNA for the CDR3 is TGTGCCAGCAGCTGGCCGGGAGGAAGCTCCTATAATTCACCCCTCCACTTT. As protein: CASSWPGGSSYNSPLHF.

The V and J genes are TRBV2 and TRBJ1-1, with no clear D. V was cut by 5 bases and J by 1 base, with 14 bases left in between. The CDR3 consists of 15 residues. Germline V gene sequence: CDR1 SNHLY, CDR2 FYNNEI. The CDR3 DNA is TGTGCCAGCAGTTACCTCTCTGCAGCGAACACTGAAGCTTTCTTT. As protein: CASSYLSAANTEAFF.